The rows below give T cell receptor beta chains drawn from one sample of a study of blood T cells in healthy people across ages. One entry per CDR3 protein results from TCRdb running MiXCR on the 5' RACE reads. The profile shows over a million distinct CDR3 sequences, approximately 43% of them singletons. Sequencing was carried out using blood. These receptors all come from a woman under 30 in good health. CDR3s include the opening cysteine and the closing phenylalanine or tryptophan. The order of the fields is D gene, J gene, clone size, V gene, CDR3 protein, CDR3 DNA. D genes are given only for firm matches. Size values are once, few and many counts, or a class for expanded clones, and some rows have none.

>.|TRBJ2-1|.|TRBV4-3
CASSRKQGGVEQFF
TGCGCCAGCAGCCGCAAGCAGGGGGGAGTTGAGCAGTTCTTC
>.|TRBJ1-2|few|TRBV3-1
CASTPGYNLADGYTF
TGTGCCAGCACACCTGGGTACAATTTGGCGGATGGCTACACCTTC
>TRBD1|TRBJ1-2|.|TRBV5-6
CASSQWDRDYGYTF
TGTGCCAGCAGCCAATGGGACAGGGACTATGGCTACACCTTC
>.|TRBJ2-5|.|TRBV7-9
CASSPTDGDNEQYF
TGTGCCAGCAGCCCAACCGACGGAGACAATGAGCAGTACTTC
>.|TRBJ2-1|.|TRBV4-1
CASSRSADGNEQFF
TGCGCCAGCAGCCGGTCCGCGGATGGAAATGAGCAGTTCTTC
>.|TRBJ1-2|.|TRBV4-1
CASSQGWENYGYTF
TGCGCCAGCAGCCAAGGTTGGGAAAACTATGGCTACACCTTC
>.|TRBJ2-2|.|TRBV7-2
CASSSRNRQSSGELFF
TGTGCCAGCAGCTCACGGAACCGACAGAGCTCCGGGGAGCTGTTTTTT
>TRBD2|TRBJ2-1|.|TRBV3-1
CASGKRGNSYNEQFF
TGTGCCAGCGGCAAGCGGGGGAATTCCTACAATGAGCAGTTCTTC
>.|TRBJ1-5|few|TRBV24-1
CATSGPDQPQHF
TGTGCCACCAGTGGCCCCGATCAGCCCCAGCATTTT
>.|TRBJ2-2|few|TRBV4-3
CASSQESTGENTGELFF
TGCGCCAGCAGCCAAGAATCGACAGGAGAGAACACCGGGGAGCTGTTTTTT
>TRBD1|TRBJ2-3|.|TRBV14
CASSRNRGSQDTQYF
TGTGCCAGCAGCCGAAACAGGGGAAGTCAAGATACGCAGTATTTT
>.|TRBJ2-1|.|TRBV3-1
CASSPSVSYNEQFF
TGTGCCAGCAGCCCGAGTGTTTCCTACAATGAGCAGTTCTTC
>TRBD2|TRBJ2-3|few|TRBV20-1
CSARRTSGRPDTQYF
TGCAGTGCTAGGCGGACTAGTGGGAGACCGGATACGCAGTATTTT
>.|TRBJ2-3|.|TRBV5-1
CASSQSSPGAADTQYF
TGCGCCAGCAGTCAAAGTTCCCCAGGGGCGGCAGATACGCAGTATTTT
>TRBD2|TRBJ2-3|.|TRBV6-2/TRBV6-3
CASSYSALASSTDTQYF
TGTGCCAGCAGTTATTCCGCACTAGCGTCTAGCACAGATACGCAGTATTTT
>TRBD1|TRBJ2-7|.|TRBV29-1
CSVTKLDRGTEQYF
TGCAGCGTCACTAAATTGGACAGGGGGACCGAGCAGTACTTC
>TRBD2|TRBJ2-4|.|TRBV18
CASSPIWRGGLLAKNIQYF
TGTGCCAGCTCACCAATCTGGCGGGGGGGACTCCTAGCCAAAAACATTCAGTACTTC
>TRBD2|TRBJ2-1|.|TRBV24-1
CATSSTERGNNEQFF
TGTGCCACCAGCTCTACCGAGCGGGGGAACAATGAGCAGTTCTTC
>.|TRBJ2-7|few|TRBV7-2
CASSLEVGIGSPEQYF
TGTGCCAGCAGCTTAGAAGTGGGAATAGGATCTCCCGAGCAGTACTTC
>.|TRBJ2-1|few|TRBV11-2
CASSLRGRVHEQFF
TGTGCCAGCAGCTTACGGGGCCGCGTCCATGAGCAGTTCTTC
>TRBD1|TRBJ2-1|once|TRBV4-3
CASSQGTGPGNEQFF
TGCGCCAGCAGCCAAGGGACAGGGCCCGGAAATGAGCAGTTCTTC
>.|TRBJ1-1|.|TRBV20-1
CSARDRTVSEAFF
TGCAGTGCTAGAGATCGTACGGTATCTGAAGCTTTCTTT
>.|TRBJ2-1|.|TRBV6-1
CASRPLQETQFF
TGTGCCAGCAGGCCTCTGCAAGAGACCCAGTTCTTC
>.|TRBJ1-5|.|TRBV7-9
CASRLAGNQPQHF
TGTGCCAGCAGGTTAGCAGGGAATCAGCCCCAGCATTTT
>.|TRBJ2-5|few|TRBV7-2
CASSLARRGWETQYF
TGTGCCAGCAGCTTAGCGCGGAGGGGGTGGGAGACCCAGTACTTC
>.|TRBJ1-1|.|TRBV10-3
CAISEARGNTEAFF
TGTGCCATCAGTGAGGCTCGGGGGAACACTGAAGCTTTCTTT
>TRBD1|TRBJ1-2|.|TRBV10-3
CAIRGQGNGGYTF
TGTGCCATCCGAGGACAGGGTAATGGCGGCTACACCTTC
>TRBD2|TRBJ2-7|.|TRBV7-9
CASSLASILSSGRYNEQYF
TGTGCCAGCAGCTTAGCGAGTATTCTGTCTAGCGGAAGATACAATGAGCAGTACTTC
>.|TRBJ1-2|few|TRBV4-1
CASSQVNLANYGYTF
TGCGCCAGCAGCCAAGTCAACTTGGCTAACTATGGCTACACCTTC
>TRBD2|TRBJ2-1|few|TRBV20-1
CSAKKAASGPDEQFF
TGCAGTGCTAAGAAAGCGGCTAGCGGACCAGATGAGCAGTTCTTC
>TRBD2|TRBJ2-1|.|TRBV11-1
CASSPRWDRDKSSGRALNEQFF
TGTGCCAGCAGCCCAAGGTGGGACAGGGATAAATCTAGCGGGAGGGCCCTCAATGAGCAGTTCTTC
>TRBD1|TRBJ2-5|.|TRBV7-9
CASSDLDRAPETQYF
TGTGCCAGCAGCGACCTGGACAGGGCGCCAGAGACCCAGTACTTC
>TRBD2|TRBJ2-5|.|TRBV29-1
CSVAGTTPNGETQYF
TGCAGCGTAGCCGGGACTACGCCGAACGGAGAGACCCAGTACTTC
>TRBD1|TRBJ1-2|few|TRBV13
CASSPELDRGIVRYGYTF
TGTGCCAGCAGCCCGGAATTGGACAGGGGTATAGTTCGGTATGGCTACACCTTC
>TRBD1|TRBJ1-1|.|TRBV15
CATSGDRTRVNTEAFF
TGTGCCACCAGCGGGGACAGGACCCGAGTGAACACTGAAGCTTTCTTT
>.|TRBJ2-5|few|TRBV7-9
CASTSTHIETQYF
TGTGCCAGCACGTCGACTCATATAGAGACCCAGTACTTC
>TRBD2|TRBJ2-1|.|TRBV5-1
CASSLLAGPNEQFF
TGCGCCAGCAGCTTGCTAGCGGGCCCCAATGAGCAGTTCTTC
>TRBD1|TRBJ1-2|.|TRBV14
CASSQGGQGMVGYTF
TGTGCCAGCAGCCAAGGAGGACAGGGGATGGTCGGCTACACCTTC
>.|TRBJ1-2|.|TRBV6-2/TRBV6-3
CASSPRQAGGNYGYTF
TGTGCCAGCAGCCCTCGACAGGCCGGGGGGAACTATGGCTACACCTTC
>.|TRBJ1-5|few|TRBV12-3/TRBV12-4
CASSRRAGFGQPQHF
TGTGCCAGCAGTAGGAGGGCGGGCTTTGGCCAGCCCCAGCATTTT
>.|TRBJ1-5|.|TRBV9
CASSVDMQNQPRHF
TGTGCCAGCAGCGTAGATATGCAAAATCAGCCCCGGCATTTT
>.|TRBJ1-2|few|TRBV29-1
CSVGTGLSPYGYTF
TGCAGCGTTGGAACAGGCCTCAGCCCCTATGGCTACACCTTC
>.|TRBJ1-2|.|TRBV29-1
CSAGGFSYGNTF
TGCAGCGCCGGTGGTTTCTCCTATGGCAACACCTTC
>.|TRBJ2-1|.|TRBV5-1
CASSVGLDGEKFF
TGCGCCAGCAGCGTAGGACTCGACGGTGAGAAGTTCTTC
>.|TRBJ2-1|.|TRBV20-1
CSARDSSGPHNEQFF
TGCAGTGCTAGAGATTCGAGCGGACCCCACAATGAGCAGTTCTTC
>TRBD1|TRBJ1-2|.|TRBV28
CASSPQGALSYGYTF
TGTGCCAGCAGCCCGCAGGGGGCGCTTAGCTATGGCTACACCTTC
>TRBD1|TRBJ2-5|.|TRBV4-1
CASSQDLGQGSQETQYF
TGCGCCAGCAGCCAAGATCTCGGACAGGGATCCCAAGAGACCCAGTACTTC
>TRBD2|TRBJ2-2|once|TRBV29-1
CTSSKTSGLNTGELFF
TGCACCTCTTCGAAGACTAGCGGGCTGAACACCGGGGAGCTGTTTTTT
>TRBD2|TRBJ2-3|few|TRBV4-3
CASSHEGTSQNTQYF
TGCGCCAGCAGCCACGAAGGGACTAGCCAAAATACGCAGTATTTT
>TRBD1|TRBJ1-2|.|TRBV6-2/TRBV6-3
CASSYRQGKNGYTF
TGTGCCAGCAGTTACCGACAGGGGAAGAATGGCTACACCTTC
>TRBD1|TRBJ1-2|.|TRBV20-1
CSARTGAWGYTF
TGCAGCGCTAGAACAGGGGCGTGGGGCTACACCTTC
>.|TRBJ1-1|few|TRBV7-2
CASSLSLGRPGRAFF
TGTGCCAGCAGCTTAAGCTTAGGGCGGCCGGGGCGAGCTTTCTTT
>TRBD1|TRBJ2-7|.|TRBV9
CASSVGQGGFYEQYF
TGTGCCAGCAGCGTGGGACAGGGAGGATTTTACGAGCAGTACTTC
>.|TRBJ1-2|.|TRBV14
CASSQGTFYGYTF
TGTGCCAGCAGCCAAGGGACGTTTTATGGCTACACCTTC
>TRBD2|TRBJ2-3|.|TRBV5-1
CASSPPTSGSTDAQYF
TGCGCCAGCAGCCCTCCGACTAGCGGGTCCACAGATGCGCAGTATTTT